A single sample is the source of the 31 T cell receptor beta chains below, sequenced in a study of OX40 agonist ivuxolimab in advanced cancers. Only in-frame clones appear in the TCRdb table, and some are missing; sequencing was by immunoSEQ multiplex PCR. The table shows some 37,000 clones, with 65% to 80% occurring only once. Sequenced here: CD4+ or CD8+ T cells sorted from blood, sampled in a trial of the OX40 agonist ivuxolimab. Receptors originate from an adult with an advanced solid tumor such as melanoma, head and neck, liver or kidney cancer.

The rearrangement links TRBV30 to TRBJ2-7; maybe TRBD1 (5 bases). V shed 4 bases and J shed 7 bases, with 11 bases lying between them. Germline lookup yields CDR1 GTSNPN and CDR2 SVGIG (reference sequence). CDR3 length: 11 amino acids. The CDR3, as DNA: TGTGCCTGGACCTGGGGCGGTGAGCAGTACTTC. This codes for CAWTWGGEQYF.

This clone was seen only a few times. The chain joins TRBV5-1 to TRBJ1-6; D remains unclear. Trimming cost V 1 base and J 7 bases, with 12 bases left between them. CDR3 length: 15 residues. The germline V gene encodes CDR1 SGHRS and CDR2 YFSETQ. The chain's CDR3 is CASSLYTAGNSPLHF. The CDR3 region has the DNA TGCGCCAGCAGCTTGTATACAGCGGGCAATTCACCCCTCCACTTT.

The V call is TRBV27, the J call TRBJ1-1; 7 bases are a match to TRBD1. Per the germline V gene, CDR1 is MNHEY and CDR2 is SMNVEV (reference sequence). V lost 8 bases to trimming and J lost 1 base; unmatched junction nucleotides: 7. This CDR3 contains 14 residues. In DNA, the CDR3 is TGTGCCAGCGGACCTGGGACAGCGAACACTGAAGCTTTCTTT. This sequence encodes CASGPGTANTEAFF.

This clone was recorded once. The genes are TRBV28 and TRBJ1-5; TRBD1 might be the D (6 bases). There are 15 residues in the CDR3. Germline-derived CDR1 and CDR2 are MDHEN and SYDVKM. Deletions cut 6 bases from V and 6 bases from J, with 18 bases between. The CDR3 nucleotides read TGTGCCAGCAGCCGAGGGACAACCGTCCCTCAGCCCCAGCATTTT. It is translated as CASSRGTTVPQPQHF.

The V call is TRBV29-1, the J call TRBJ1-2; D may be TRBD1 (6 bases). The ends were cut back, 4 bases at V and 3 bases at J, with 6 bases in the middle. This CDR3 spans 11 amino acids. Per germline, CDR1 SQVTM and CDR2 ANQGSEA. The chain's CDR3 is CSVGGHYGYTF. CDR3 DNA: TGCAGCGTTGGGGGGCACTATGGCTACACCTTC.

This clone has only a few counts. This sequence joins TRBV7-8 and TRBJ2-7; weak D call: TRBD2 (6 bases). This CDR3 comprises 15 residues. The ends were cut back, 5 bases at V and 11 bases at J, with 25 bases in the middle. Looked up from germline, CDR1 is SGHVS and CDR2 is FQNEAQ. CDR3 sequence (DNA): TGTGCCAGCAGCCGATCCGGGACTCAAGGTCCCCAAAAGTACTTC. Translating gives CASSRSGTQGPQKYF.

This chain joins TRBV10-3 and TRBJ2-1; 8 bases align to TRBD1. Germline V gene lookup returns CDR1 ENHRY and CDR2 SYGVKD. The CDR3 sequence is 15 residues long. V lost 10 bases and J lost 0; bases outside the gene matches: 8. The CDR3 loop reads CATERQGSSYNEQFF. The CDR3 DNA reads as TGTGCCACCGAACGACAGGGGAGCTCCTACAATGAGCAGTTCTTC.

This clone has just a few counts. The chain uses TRBV11-3 and TRBJ2-7; D uncertain. The germline V gene encodes CDR1 SGHNT and CDR2 YENEEA. V lost 5 bases to trimming and J lost 0 bases, with 11 bases between them. This CDR3 spans 14 amino acids. The CDR3 DNA is TGTGCCAGCAGCCCTCACTTGGGCTCCTACGAGCAGTACTTC. Translated: CASSPHLGSYEQYF.

The gene calls are TRBV18 and TRBJ1-5, with D possibly matching TRBD1 (6 bases). The CDR3 totals 16 residues. Germline CDR1 KGHSH, CDR2 LQKENI. Trimming took off 3 bases at V and 7 bases at J, with 19 bases between the two ends. Here the CDR3 DNA reads TGTGCCAGCTCACCGGGGGCTTATAATCTCCTCCAGCCCCAGCATTTT. Translation: CASSPGAYNLLQPQHF.

As for this clone: This same CDR3 is encoded by further DNA sequences in the sample. The V gene is TRBV6-5, the J gene TRBJ1-1, with D perhaps matching TRBD1 (5 bases). The CDR3 covers 13 residues. V was trimmed by 2 bases and J by 1 base, leaving 5 bases between them. Per germline, CDR1 MNHEY and CDR2 SVGAGI. CDR3: CASSYGGNTEAFF. For the CDR3, the DNA is TGTGCCAGCAGTTACGGGGGGAACACTGAAGCTTTCTTT.

The chain carries TRBV27 and TRBJ1-5; D unclear. CDR3 length: 17 residues. Trimming removed 5 bases at V and 2 bases at J, with 19 bases between. Germline CDR1 is MNHEY and CDR2 is SMNVEV (reference sequence). CDR3 sequence (DNA): TGTGCCAGCAGTCCCTCAGGAATGCCCCGGGGCAATCAGCCCCAGCATTTT. The encoded protein is CASSPSGMPRGNQPQHF.

This clone was detected only once. J is TRBJ2-7 and V is TRBV10-2, with a weak D call TRBD2 (6 bases). Germline CDR1 WSHSY, CDR2 SAAADI. This CDR3 is built from 17 residues. The ends were cut back, 6 bases at V and 6 bases at J, with 27 bases in the middle. CDR3 in amino acids: CASSPPEAGISLGEQYF. The CDR3 nucleotides are TGCGCCAGCAGCCCCCCGGAGGCGGGGATCTCCCTTGGCGAGCAGTACTTC.

CDR3 nucleotide sequence: TGTGCCAGCAGTGGGTTACGGGGGGGTTCCTACGAGCAGTACTTC. This translates into CASSGLRGGSYEQYF. The chain recombines TRBV6-5 with TRBJ2-7; 8 bases line up with TRBD2. Germline assignment: CDR1 MNHEY and CDR2 SVGAGI. CDR3 length: 15 amino acids. The ends lost 5 bases at V and 1 base at J; junction bases unmatched: 7.

The chain's CDR3 is CASSMLAGDNNEQFF. Written as DNA, the CDR3 is TGTGCCAGTAGTATGCTGGCGGGGGATAACAATGAGCAGTTCTTC. The chain links TRBV19 to TRBJ2-1, with 7 positions matching TRBD2. CDR3 length equals 15 residues. Per germline, CDR1 LNHDA and CDR2 SQIVND (reference sequence). With V trimmed by 3 bases and J by 5 bases, 7 bases remained unmatched.

The J gene is TRBJ2-3, the V gene TRBV9, with a weak D call TRBD2 (6 bases). This CDR3 contains 15 residues. With 6 bases removed from V and 0 bases from J, the gap between germline ends came to 14 bases. CDR1 and CDR2 (germline): SGDLS, YYNGEE. Written as DNA, the CDR3 is TGTGCCAGCACTGGGCGCGGGGAGAGCACAGATACGCAGTATTTT. It specifies CASTGRGESTDTQYF.

This chain's CDR3 is CASREGAAVSYEQYF. CDR3 DNA: TGTGCCAGCAGGGAAGGGGCAGCCGTTAGCTACGAGCAGTACTTC. The chain recombines TRBV28 with TRBJ2-7, with D tentatively TRBD1 (5 bases). This CDR3 region has 15 residues. Deletions cut 6 bases from V and 3 bases from J, with 18 bases between. In germline, CDR1 is MDHEN, CDR2 SYDVKM.

For the CDR3, the DNA is TGTGCCAGCAGTGACCGCAGGGGATTAGGCGGCTACACCTTC. It yields the protein CASSDRRGLGGYTF. The chain is built from TRBV28 and TRBJ1-2; weak D call: TRBD1 (6 bases). The CDR3 is 14 amino acids. The germline CDR1 and CDR2 sequences are MDHEN and SYDVKM. Trimming cost V 5 bases and J 8 bases, with 18 bases left between them.

The chain links TRBV14 to TRBJ2-3; D is unclear. Germline CDR1 and CDR2: SGHDN and FVKESK. This CDR3 has 13 residues. The V gene lost 0 bases and the J gene lost 6 bases, with 7 bases spanning the gap. CDR3 nucleotide sequence: TGTGCCAGCAGCCAAGATCTATATGATACGCAGTATTTT. Amino acid sequence: CASSQDLYDTQYF.

V is TRBV30 and J is TRBJ1-6; weak D call: TRBD1 (6 bases). The CDR3 has 11 residues. The V end was cut by 5 bases, the J end by 14 bases, with 13 bases between. CDR1 and CDR2 from the germline V gene are GTSNPN and SVGIG (reference sequence). The CDR3 bases are TGTGCCTGGGGCGACAGGTACACCCTCCACTTT. Its protein is CAWGDRYTLHF.

The V and J genes are TRBV10-2 and TRBJ1-4; a weak D match, TRBD1 (6 bases). Trimming pared 0 bases from V and 7 bases from J, leaving 12 bases between. The CDR3 runs to 15 residues. The germline gives CDR1 WSHSY, CDR2 SAAADI. CDR3 sequence: CASSESFNRVEKLFF. For the CDR3, the DNA is TGCGCCAGCAGTGAGTCCTTTAACAGGGTTGAAAAACTGTTTTTT.

The V gene is TRBV5-1, the J gene TRBJ2-3; 11 bases match TRBD2. The CDR3 has 14 residues. Germline V gene sequence: CDR1 SGHRS, CDR2 YFSETQ. V shed 4 bases, J shed 7 bases, and the junction held 5 bases outside the gene matches. CDR3 in amino acids: CASSGSGGANTQYF. The CDR3 coding sequence is TGCGCCAGCAGCGGTAGCGGGGGGGCGAATACGCAGTATTTT.

The chain uses TRBV27 and TRBJ1-1; D is uncertain. The V end was cut by 7 bases, the J end by 10 bases, with 19 bases between. Germline loops: CDR1 MNHEY, CDR2 SMNVEV (reference sequence). The CDR3 length is 13 residues. The CDR3 nucleotides are TGTGCCAGCACCCCCACCGCGGGGTCCGCAGCTTTCTTT. Protein product: CASTPTAGSAAFF.

The rearrangement uses TRBV18 and TRBJ2-3; TRBD2 matches at 8 bases. Trimming took 3 bases from V and 0 from J; bases not matched to a gene: 11. The CDR3 has 18 residues. Germline CDR1 reads KGHSH; CDR2 reads LQKENI. The CDR3 bases are TGTGCCAGCTCACCTACGGGGGGGCTTTCCTTTAGCACAGATACGCAGTATTTT. This sequence encodes CASSPTGGLSFSTDTQYF.

The rearrangement joins TRBV2 to TRBJ2-3; D is ambiguous. CDR1 is SNHLY and CDR2 is FYNNEI in the germline V gene. The CDR3 length is 12 residues. Trimming stripped 3 bases from V and 1 base from J, with 2 bases between. Written as DNA, the CDR3 is TGTGCCAGCAGTGAGGGCACAGATACGCAGTATTTT. Its translation is CASSEGTDTQYF.

The genes are TRBV6-4 and TRBJ1-1; weak D call: TRBD1 (5 bases). The CDR3 is 17 amino acids. Per germline, CDR1 MRHNA and CDR2 SNTAGT. V lost 2 bases and J lost 5, with 21 bases in between. The CDR3 region has the DNA TGTGCCAGCAGTGACCATCACTCCCCCAGGGTCCGGACTGAAGCTTTCTTT. Amino acids: CASSDHHSPRVRTEAFF.

The V and J genes are TRBV5-1 and TRBJ2-2; D not certain. Deletions cut 4 bases from V and 0 bases from J, with 10 bases between. CDR1 is SGHRS and CDR2 is YFSETQ in the germline V gene. CDR3 length: 15 residues. The CDR3 DNA reads TGCGCCAGCAGCCACACAGTCGCGAACACCGGGGAGCTGTTTTTT. Amino acid sequence: CASSHTVANTGELFF.

This chain links TRBV10-3 with TRBJ2-5; TRBD1 matches at 12 bases. This CDR3 contains 13 residues. CDR1 and CDR2 (germline): ENHRY, SYGVKD. With 8 bases clipped from V and 5 bases from J, the junction kept 3 bases outside the gene matches. This CDR3 reads CAIGTGGGETQYF. CDR3 DNA sequence: TGTGCCATCGGGACAGGGGGCGGGGAGACCCAGTACTTC.

By its share, this clone is large. The chain recombines TRBV11-1 with TRBJ1-1; D perhaps matches TRBD1 (5 bases). Germline V gives CDR1 SGHAT, CDR2 FQDESV (reference sequence). Trimming shortened V by 5 bases and J by 1 base, and 11 bases separated the two germline ends. The CDR3 covers 14 residues. CDR3 DNA sequence: TGTGCCAGCAGCACAAGGACACCGAACACTGAAGCTTTCTTT. It yields the protein CASSTRTPNTEAFF.

The chain recombines TRBV28 with TRBJ1-2, with D possibly being TRBD1 (5 bases). The germline V and J ends were trimmed by 5 bases and 7 bases, with 17 bases remaining between them. Per germline, CDR1 MDHEN and CDR2 SYDVKM. CDR3 length equals 14 residues. CDR3 loop: CASSPSRVRGGYTF. In DNA form, the CDR3 reads TGTGCCAGCAGTCCGAGTCGGGTAAGGGGTGGCTACACCTTC.

V and J are TRBV6-6 and TRBJ2-2; 13 nucleotides align to TRBD2. The CDR3 extends over 16 amino acids. The V gene's germline CDR1 is MNHNY and CDR2 SVGAGI (reference sequence). Trimming took 5 bases from V and 7 from J; bases not matched to a gene: 7. Written as DNA, the CDR3 is TGTGCCAGCAGTCCACTAGCGGGGGGGCGGGGCGGGGAGCTGTTTTTT. Protein product: CASSPLAGGRGGELFF.

The rearrangement joins TRBV2 to TRBJ1-4; D not resolved. The ends were cut back, 3 bases at V and 5 bases at J, with 13 bases in the middle. The germline gives CDR1 SNHLY, CDR2 FYNNEI. The CDR3 extends over 15 amino acids. CDR3 in DNA: TGTGCCAGCAGTGACTTCAAGTTACAGAATGAAAAACTGTTTTTT. It yields the protein CASSDFKLQNEKLFF.